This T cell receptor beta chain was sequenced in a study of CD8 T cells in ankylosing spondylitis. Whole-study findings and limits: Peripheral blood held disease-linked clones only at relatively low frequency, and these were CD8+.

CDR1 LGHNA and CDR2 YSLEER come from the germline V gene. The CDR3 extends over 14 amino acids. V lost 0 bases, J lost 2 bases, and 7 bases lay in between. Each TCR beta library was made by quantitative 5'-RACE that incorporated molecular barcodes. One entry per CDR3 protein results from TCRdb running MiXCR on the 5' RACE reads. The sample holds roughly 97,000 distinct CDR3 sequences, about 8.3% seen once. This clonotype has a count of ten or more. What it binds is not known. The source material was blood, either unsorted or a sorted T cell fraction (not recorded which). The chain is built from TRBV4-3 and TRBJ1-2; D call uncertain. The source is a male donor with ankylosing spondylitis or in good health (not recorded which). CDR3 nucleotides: TGCGCCAGCAGCCAAGAGGCCTTAAACTATGGCTACACCTTC. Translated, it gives CASSQEALNYGYTF.